This T cell receptor beta chain was recovered during a study of lymphopenia after photon versus proton radiotherapy. Study findings and constraints: Relative stability marked proton patients; photon patients lost diversity and naive cells. Only patients who died were analyzed for survival; proton advantage is unproven. Post-nadir TCR diversity decline inversely tracked overall survival among those who died. Post-nadir diversity loss with photons came from oligoclonal expansion, particularly CD8+ Temra cells.

This clone has a handful of counts. Antigen specificity is unknown. Using immunoSEQ multiplex PCR, the repertoire was profiled, and TCRdb retains in-frame clones only, with some absent. The table records 35,000 to 40,000 clones, 70% to 90% of them present only once. Trimming pared 1 base from V and 0 bases from J, leaving 13 bases between. Germline V gene lookup returns CDR1 MNHEY and CDR2 SMNVEV (reference sequence). The CDR3 has 17 residues. The source of this sequence is a man aged 50-60 years with gastric cancer. The chain joins TRBV27 to TRBJ1-5, with D perhaps matching TRBD1 (6 bases). Sample: peripheral blood, taken from a patient treated with photon-based radiotherapy. CDR3 DNA: TGTGCCAGCAGTTTATACCCCCCACAGGGTAGCAATCAGCCCCAGCATTTT. Amino acids: CASSLYPPQGSNQPQHF.